This T cell receptor (beta chain) comes out of a study of naive and memory T cell subsets. Study-wide results and limits: Possibly reflecting memory cells re-expressing CD45RA, a few larger clonotypes occurred in naive repertoires, especially CD8.

This clonotype has more than one count but fewer than ten. Its antigen remains unidentified. Trimming removed 4 bases from V and 2 bases from J, with 13 bases in between. The length of the CDR3 is 14 residues. Germline V gives CDR1 SGHRS, CDR2 YFSETQ. Two oligonucleotides, mixed equimolar, formed the beta constant-region primer covering TRBC1 and TRBC2. Four rounds of PCR amplified the ligated cDNA using nested alpha and beta constant-region primers plus SP2. In TCRdb, the UMI-ligation and nested PCR reads were re-called with MiXCR into one record per CDR3 protein. This table holds approximately 140,000 distinct CDR3 sequences, 15% to 25% found once.

The receptor was derived from a human donor in good health. The material sequenced was naive CD8+ T cells from blood. This chain joins TRBV5-1 and TRBJ2-7, with a weak D call TRBD2 (6 bases). The CDR3 nucleotides read TGCGCCAGCAGCGGGGGACTTGGGGCCTACGAGCAGTACTTC. It yields the protein CASSGGLGAYEQYF.